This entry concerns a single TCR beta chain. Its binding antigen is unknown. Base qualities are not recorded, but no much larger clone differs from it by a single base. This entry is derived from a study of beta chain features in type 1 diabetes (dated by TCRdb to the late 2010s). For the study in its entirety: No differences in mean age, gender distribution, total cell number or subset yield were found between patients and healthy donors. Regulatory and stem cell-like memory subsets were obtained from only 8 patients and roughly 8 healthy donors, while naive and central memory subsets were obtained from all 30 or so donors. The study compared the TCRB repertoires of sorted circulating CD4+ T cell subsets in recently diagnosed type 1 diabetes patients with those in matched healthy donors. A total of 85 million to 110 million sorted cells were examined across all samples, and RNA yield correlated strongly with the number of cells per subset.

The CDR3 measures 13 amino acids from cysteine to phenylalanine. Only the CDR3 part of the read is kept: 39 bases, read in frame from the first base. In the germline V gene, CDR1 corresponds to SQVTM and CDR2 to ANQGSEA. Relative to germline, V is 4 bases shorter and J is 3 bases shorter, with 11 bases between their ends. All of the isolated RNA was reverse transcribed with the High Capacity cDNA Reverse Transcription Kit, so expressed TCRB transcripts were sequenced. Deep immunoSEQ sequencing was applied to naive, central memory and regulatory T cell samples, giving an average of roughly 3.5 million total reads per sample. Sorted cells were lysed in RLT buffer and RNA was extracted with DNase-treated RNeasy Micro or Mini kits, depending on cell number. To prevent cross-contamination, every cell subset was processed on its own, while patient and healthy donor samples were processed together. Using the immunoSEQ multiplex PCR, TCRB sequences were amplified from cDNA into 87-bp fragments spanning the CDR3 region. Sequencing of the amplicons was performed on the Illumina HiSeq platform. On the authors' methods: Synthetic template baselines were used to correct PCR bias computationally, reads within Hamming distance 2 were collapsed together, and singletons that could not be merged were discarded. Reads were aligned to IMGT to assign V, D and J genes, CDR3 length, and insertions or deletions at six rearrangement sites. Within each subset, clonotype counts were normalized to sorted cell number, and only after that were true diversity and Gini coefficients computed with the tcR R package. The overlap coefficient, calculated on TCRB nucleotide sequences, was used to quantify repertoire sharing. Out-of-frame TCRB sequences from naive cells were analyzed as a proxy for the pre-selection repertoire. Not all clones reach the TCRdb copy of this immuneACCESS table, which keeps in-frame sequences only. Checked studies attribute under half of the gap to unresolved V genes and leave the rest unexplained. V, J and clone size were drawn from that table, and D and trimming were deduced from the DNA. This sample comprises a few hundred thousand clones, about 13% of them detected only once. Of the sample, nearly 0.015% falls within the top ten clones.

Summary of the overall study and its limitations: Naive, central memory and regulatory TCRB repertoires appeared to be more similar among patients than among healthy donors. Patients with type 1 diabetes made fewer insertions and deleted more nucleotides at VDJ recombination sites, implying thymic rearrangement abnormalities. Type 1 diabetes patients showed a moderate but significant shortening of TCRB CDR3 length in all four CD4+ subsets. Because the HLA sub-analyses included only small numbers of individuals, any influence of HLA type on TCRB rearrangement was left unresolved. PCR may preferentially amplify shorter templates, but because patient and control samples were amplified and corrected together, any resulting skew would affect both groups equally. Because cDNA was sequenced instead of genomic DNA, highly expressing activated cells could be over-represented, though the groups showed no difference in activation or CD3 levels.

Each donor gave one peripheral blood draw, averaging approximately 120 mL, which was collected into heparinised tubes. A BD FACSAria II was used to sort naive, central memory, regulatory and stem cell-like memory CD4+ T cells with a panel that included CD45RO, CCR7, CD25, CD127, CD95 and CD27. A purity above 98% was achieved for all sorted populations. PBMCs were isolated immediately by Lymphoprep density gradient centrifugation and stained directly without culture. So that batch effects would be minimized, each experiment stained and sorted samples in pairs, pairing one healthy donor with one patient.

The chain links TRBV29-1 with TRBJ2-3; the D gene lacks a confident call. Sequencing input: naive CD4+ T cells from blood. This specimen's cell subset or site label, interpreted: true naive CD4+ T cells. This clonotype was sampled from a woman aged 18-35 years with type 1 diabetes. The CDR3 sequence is CSVAPRMTDTQYF. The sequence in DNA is TGCAGCGTTGCCCCCAGGATGACAGATACGCAGTATTTT.